A selection of T cell receptor beta chains follows, all from one sample in a study of cytomegalovirus exposure and HLA in healthy donors. Method: immunoSEQ multiplex PCR; TCRdb's copy keeps in-frame clones and lacks some. The sample includes 150,000 or so clones, almost 80% of them seen just once. Sequences were obtained from PBMCs. These receptors all stem from a male donor in good health and CMV-seronegative. The CDR3 runs from the conserved cysteine through the conserved F or W. Each record gives: J gene, clone size, D gene, V gene, CDR3 DNA, CDR3 protein. D genes are given only for firm matches. Where a row states a size, it is once, few, many or the class of an expanded clone; other rows omit it.

TRBJ1-3	once	.	TRBV5-1	TGCGCCAGCAGCACACAGGGTTCTGGAAACACCATATATTTT	CASSTQGSGNTIYF
TRBJ1-4	.	TRBD1	TRBV5-5	TGTGCCAGCAGCAGAGGACAGGCCCCGGAGGAAAAACTGTTTTTT	CASSRGQAPEEKLFF
TRBJ2-7	once	.	TRBV2	TGTGCCAGCAGTGAATGGTTGACAGCAGCGCCCTACGAGCAGTACTTC	CASSEWLTAAPYEQYF
TRBJ2-7	few	TRBD2	TRBV29-1	TGCAGCGTTGAATTAGCGGGGGGCCCCTACGAGCAGTACTTC	CSVELAGGPYEQYF
TRBJ2-2	few	TRBD2	TRBV7-9	TGTGCCAGCAGCTTAGGTCTAGCGGGAAACACCGGGGAGCTGTTTTTT	CASSLGLAGNTGELFF
TRBJ1-5	.	.	TRBV7-2	TGTGCCAGCAGCTTATATGGGGCAGATAGCAATCAGCCCCAGCATTTT	CASSLYGADSNQPQHF
TRBJ2-1	once	TRBD2	TRBV9	TGTGCCAGCAGCGTAGGGCTAGCGGGAGGGCAAGGTAGGAATGAGCAGTTCTTC	CASSVGLAGGQGRNEQFF
TRBJ1-4	.	TRBD1	TRBV7-9	TGTGCCAGCAGCTCGGGACAGGGTAATGAAAAACTGTTTTTT	CASSSGQGNEKLFF
TRBJ2-3	.	.	TRBV5-1	TGCGCCAGCAGCTTGGCTTGGGGCGATACGCAGTATTTT	CASSLAWGDTQYF
TRBJ2-7	.	.	TRBV11-2	TGTGCCAGCAGCTTACCATACGGGGCAGGGGATTCCTACGAGCAGTACTTC	CASSLPYGAGDSYEQYF
TRBJ2-7	.	.	TRBV6-1	TGTGCCAGCAGTGAAGTCCAGGTCAGAGCCTACGAGCAGTACTTC	CASSEVQVRAYEQYF
TRBJ2-7	.	TRBD2	TRBV27	TGTGCCAGCAGCTCAGGACTAGCGGGTACCTACGAGCAGTACTTC	CASSSGLAGTYEQYF
TRBJ2-7	.	TRBD1	TRBV11-3	TGTGCCAGCAGCTTCAGGACAGGAGTCTCCTACGAGCAGTACTTC	CASSFRTGVSYEQYF
TRBJ2-3	.	.	TRBV9	TGTGCCAGCAGCGCCAGGGCTAGCACAGATACGCAGTATTTT	CASSARASTDTQYF
TRBJ2-7	.	.	TRBV21-1	TGTGCCAGCATCTTAGGACAGGTCTACGAGCAGCACTTC	CASILGQVYEQHF
TRBJ1-5	few	TRBD1	TRBV2	TGTGCCAGCAGTGCACAGGGGCAGCCCCAGCATTTT	CASSAQGQPQHF
TRBJ1-2	.	.	TRBV4-1	TGCGCCAGCAGCCAAGAATTGGCAGGTGGAGGCTACACCTTC	CASSQELAGGGYTF
TRBJ1-4	.	.	TRBV6-1	TGTGCCAGCAGTGAAATCCAGCGTGCAACTAATGAAAAACTGTTTTTT	CASSEIQRATNEKLFF
TRBJ1-4	few	TRBD1	TRBV5-1	TGCGCCAGCAGCTCGCCCGGACAGGGGGCGACCAATCTTAATGAAAAACTGTTTTTT	CASSSPGQGATNLNEKLFF